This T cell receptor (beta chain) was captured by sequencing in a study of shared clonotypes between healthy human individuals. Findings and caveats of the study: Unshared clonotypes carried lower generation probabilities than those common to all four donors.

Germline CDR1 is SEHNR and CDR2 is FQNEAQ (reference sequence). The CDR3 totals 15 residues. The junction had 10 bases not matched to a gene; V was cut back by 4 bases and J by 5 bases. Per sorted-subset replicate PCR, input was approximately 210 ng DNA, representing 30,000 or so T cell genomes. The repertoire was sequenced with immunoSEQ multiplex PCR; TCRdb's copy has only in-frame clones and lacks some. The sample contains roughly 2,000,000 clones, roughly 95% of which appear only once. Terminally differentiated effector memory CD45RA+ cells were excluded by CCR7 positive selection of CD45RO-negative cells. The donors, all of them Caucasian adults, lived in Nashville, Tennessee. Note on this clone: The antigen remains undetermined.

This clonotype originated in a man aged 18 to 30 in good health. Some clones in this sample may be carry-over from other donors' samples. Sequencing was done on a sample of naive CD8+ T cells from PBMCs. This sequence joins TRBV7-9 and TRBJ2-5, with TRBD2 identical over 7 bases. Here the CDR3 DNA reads TGTGCCAGCAGCTCAATGAGACTAGCAGAGGAGACCCAGTACTTC. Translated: CASSSMRLAEETQYF.